This T cell receptor beta chain comes out of a study of T cell repertoires in cytomegalovirus infection. Overall study: HLA-B-restricted CMV epitopes that are well studied were used alongside recently identified HLA-C-restricted ones. It was the public TCR beta signatures that indicated both CMV infection and matching HLA type.

Remarks on this clonotype: What it recognizes is unknown.

This CDR3 comprises 16 residues. In germline, CDR1 is MNHNS, CDR2 SASEGT. Losses at the gene ends were 2 bases for V and 5 bases for J; bases not matched to a gene: 7. The study's findings and limits: The ex vivo response showed dominance by HLA-C-restricted CMV-specific TCR beta clonotypes. Cumulative frequency (of public TCR beta family members) identified carriers of CMV plus the relevant HLA.

TCRdb reprocessed the reads via MiXCR and lists one record per CDR3 protein. The sample consists of 550,000 to 700,000 distinct CDR3 sequences, around 40% of them appearing once. The sequence derives from a human donor in good health (CMV status not recorded). Some clones in this sample may be carry-over from other donors' samples. The rearrangement joins TRBV6-1 to TRBJ1-2; 11 bases are a match to TRBD1. Specimen: cultured PBMCs, collected from culture after CMV antigen stimulation. Written as DNA, the CDR3 is TGTGCCAGCAGTGAACTTAGGACAGGGGGCGGGTATGGCTACACCTTC. Amino acids: CASSELRTGGGYGYTF.